The 23 T cell receptor beta chains reported below all come from one sample, sequenced in a study of T cell responses to AZD1222 COVID-19 vaccine. Sequenced by immunoSEQ multiplex PCR; TCRdb stores in-frame clones only, minus some. Of tens of thousands of clones in the sample, approximately 91% are singletons; the top ten hold 22%. The specimen was peripheral blood, collected on day 0 of AZD1222 vaccination. The receptors here all came from an adult in good health.

V is TRBV14 and J is TRBJ1-3; D ambiguous. The CDR3 has 15 amino acids. V was pared by 6 bases and J by 2 bases, with 14 bases between. Germline V gives CDR1 SGHDN, CDR2 FVKESK. The CDR3 sequence: CASRLTVLPGNTIYF. The CDR3 DNA sequence: TGTGCCAGCAGGCTTACAGTTCTCCCTGGAAACACCATATATTTT. Full variable domain (missing parts from reference TRBV14 and TRBJ1-3): EAGVTQFPSHSVIEKGQTVTLRCDPISGHDNLYWYRRVMGKEIKFLLHFVKESKQDESGMPNNRFLAERTGGTYSTLKVQPAELEDSGVYFCASRLTVLPGNTIYFGEGSWLTVV.

The sample holds one count of this clone. The chain employs TRBV28 and TRBJ1-4, with D unresolved. The ends were cut back, 1 base at V and 5 bases at J, with 20 bases in the middle. CDR3 length: 18 residues. Germline values: CDR1 MDHEN, CDR2 SYDVKM. CDR3 protein: CASSLYARWGGYNEKLFF. In nucleotides, the CDR3 is TGTGCCAGCAGTTTATATGCTAGGTGGGGAGGGTACAATGAAAAACTGTTTTTT.

This chain connects TRBV25-1 to TRBJ1-1; a possible D gene is TRBD1 (5 bases). The CDR3 length is 14 residues. The V gene lost 6 bases and the J gene lost 0 bases, with 11 bases spanning the gap. Per germline, CDR1 MGHDK and CDR2 SYGVNS. In DNA, the CDR3 is TGTGCCAGCAGGAAAGACAGCATGAACACTGAAGCTTTCTTT. Translation: CASRKDSMNTEAFF.

This rearrangement joins TRBV18 to TRBJ1-5; D might be TRBD1 (5 bases). Deletions cut 3 bases from V and 0 bases from J, with 9 bases between. CDR1 and CDR2 (germline): KGHSH, LQKENI. CDR3 length: 15 residues. The chain's CDR3 is CASSPRGVSNQPQHF. The CDR3, as DNA: TGTGCCAGCTCACCCCGGGGGGTTAGCAATCAGCCCCAGCATTTT.

This clone was seen a single time. J is TRBJ2-7 and V is TRBV4-3; D not resolved. With 0 bases removed from V and 6 bases from J, the gap between germline ends came to 9 bases. The CDR3 covers 13 residues. Germline-derived CDR1 and CDR2 are LGHNA and YSLEER. CDR3 nucleotides: TGCGCCAGCAGCCAAGATCTGGGGATCGAGCAGTACTTC. It yields the protein CASSQDLGIEQYF.

This clone was detected once. V usage is TRBV5-4 and J usage is TRBJ2-5; D remains ambiguous. Trimming stripped 9 bases from V and 4 bases from J, with 10 bases between. Germline V gene data show CDR1 as SGHNT and CDR2 as YYREEE (reference sequence). This CDR3 is 11 amino acids long. CDR3 amino acids: CATQLRETQYF. The DNA of the CDR3 is TGTGCCACCCAGCTTCGAGAGACCCAGTACTTC.

The genes are TRBV28 and TRBJ2-7; D is undetermined. The CDR3 contains 14 residues. Between the trimmed V and J ends, which lost 7 bases and 3 bases, there was a span of 16 bases. Looked up from germline, CDR1 is MDHEN and CDR2 is SYDVKM. The CDR3 nucleotides read TGTGCCAGCATGGCTGATCGTCGAGGCTACGAGCAGTACTTC. Translating gives CASMADRRGYEQYF.

The chain couples TRBV10-3 to TRBJ2-3, with D uncertain. V gave up 0 bases and J gave up 1 base, with 8 bases separating them. Germline-derived CDR1 and CDR2 are ENHRY and SYGVKD. This CDR3 is built from 15 residues. CDR3 DNA sequence: TGTGCCATCAGTGAGTCCGGTCAGCGCACAGATACGCAGTATTTT. It codes for CAISESGQRTDTQYF.

V and J are TRBV25-1 and TRBJ2-1, with D tentatively TRBD1 (5 bases). Per the germline V gene, CDR1 is MGHDK and CDR2 is SYGVNS. With 7 bases removed from V and 8 bases from J, the gap between germline ends came to 18 bases. CDR3 size: 14 residues. The CDR3 nucleotides are TGTGCCAGCATGTCGTCAGGGCGATTAGATGAGCAGTTCTTC. This gives the protein CASMSSGRLDEQFF.

The gene calls are TRBV9 and TRBJ2-1, with 10 bases aligning to TRBD2. V lost 4 bases and J lost 4; bases outside the gene matches: 11. The germline V gene has CDR1 SGDLS and CDR2 YYNGEE. The CDR3 totals 17 residues. The DNA for the CDR3 is TGTGCCAGCAGCCCCAGGGAGGGACTAGCGCTTTACAATGAGCAGTTCTTC. Its translation is CASSPREGLALYNEQFF.

The chain links TRBV5-6 to TRBJ1-6; no definite D call. Per the germline V gene, CDR1 is SGHDT and CDR2 is YYEEEE. The germline V and J ends were trimmed by 3 bases and 6 bases, with 25 bases remaining between them. The CDR3 is 19 residues long. CDR3 amino acids: CASSSEPTTDGSINSPLHF. The CDR3 nucleotides are TGTGCCAGCAGCTCCGAACCTACGACTGACGGGTCGATTAATTCACCCCTCCACTTT.

DNA of the CDR3: TGCGCCAGCAGCTTGGAAACAGGGGGCGGTGGCTACACCTTC. It translates to CASSLETGGGGYTF. J is TRBJ1-2 and V is TRBV5-1, with 9 bases identical to TRBD1. V lost 0 bases to trimming and J lost 7 bases; unmatched junction nucleotides: 4. CDR1 SGHRS and CDR2 YFSETQ come from the germline V gene. This CDR3 contains 14 residues.

The chain is built from TRBV13 and TRBJ1-1; 7 bases line up with TRBD1. Germline values: CDR1 PRHDT, CDR2 FYEKMQ (reference sequence). The CDR3 totals 13 residues. V trimming: 2 bases; J trimming: 10 bases; junction bases outside the gene matches: 7. CDR3 region: CASSLQGVRGAFF. CDR3 in DNA: TGTGCCAGCAGCTTACAGGGGGTGAGGGGAGCTTTCTTT.

The chain recombines TRBV7-6 with TRBJ2-2; 13 positions agree with TRBD2. The length of the CDR3 is 19 residues. Per germline, CDR1 SGHVS and CDR2 FNYEAQ. With V trimmed by 3 bases and J by 2 bases, 9 bases remained unmatched. This CDR3 is CASSLDRTSGGPNTGELFF. CDR3 in DNA: TGTGCCAGCAGCTTGGATCGGACTAGCGGGGGACCAAACACCGGGGAGCTGTTTTTT.

The chain is built from TRBV30 and TRBJ1-5; no definite D call. The V gene lost 2 bases and the J gene lost 2 bases, with 7 bases spanning the gap. CDR3 size: 13 residues. Germline CDR1 reads GTSNPN; CDR2 reads SVGIG (reference sequence). The CDR3 is CAWSSSGNQPQHF. In DNA form, the CDR3 reads TGTGCCTGGAGTAGCTCAGGCAATCAGCCCCAGCATTTT.

This clone has a handful of counts. The rearrangement links TRBV6-5 to TRBJ1-6; TRBD1 aligns across 11 bases. Germline loops: CDR1 MNHEY, CDR2 SVGAGI. V dropped 6 bases and J dropped 9; count of bases not matched to a gene: 4. This CDR3 spans 14 amino acids. The CDR3 DNA reads TGTGCCAGCAGCCTGGACAGGGGGCTTTCACCCCTCCACTTT. Its translation: CASSLDRGLSPLHF.

The table lists this clone with a few counts. The rearrangement links TRBV6-5 to TRBJ1-3; D gene unclear. The CDR3 contains 12 residues. Deletions cut 8 bases from V and 4 bases from J, with 9 bases between. Germline V gene data show CDR1 as MNHEY and CDR2 as SVGAGI. CDR3 amino acids: CASGSLGNTIYF. The CDR3 DNA is TGTGCCAGCGGATCTCTGGGAAACACCATATATTTT.

The chain joins TRBV29-1 to TRBJ1-4, with no clear D. The CDR3 consists of 14 residues. V gave up 4 bases and J gave up 0 bases, with 9 bases separating them. In germline, CDR1 is SQVTM, CDR2 ANQGSEA. The CDR3 sequence is CSVAELATNEKLFF. Here the CDR3 DNA reads TGCAGCGTTGCTGAGCTAGCAACTAATGAAAAACTGTTTTTT.

The chain joins TRBV19 to TRBJ1-2; D is undetermined. V lost 6 bases and J lost 2, with 10 bases in between. The CDR3 has 13 amino acids. Looked up from germline, CDR1 is LNHDA and CDR2 is SQIVND (reference sequence). The CDR3 DNA is TGTGCCAGTAGGGGAGCGGGGAACTATGGCTACACCTTC. Amino acids: CASRGAGNYGYTF.

This clone appeared once. V and J are TRBV3-1 (or the pseudogene TRBV3-2) and TRBJ2-7; D not certain. The length of the CDR3 is 11 residues. Trimming took 0 bases from V and 12 from J, leaving 9 bases between them. Germline V lookup: CDR1 LGHDT, CDR2 YNNKEL (reference sequence). CDR3 in amino acids: CASSQEQSMYF. The CDR3 DNA reads TGTGCCAGCAGCCAAGAACAGTCCATGTACTTC.

The chain uses TRBV6-1 and TRBJ1-4; 7 bases align to TRBD1. This CDR3 contains 15 residues. Unmatched junction bases numbered 6, after V lost 1 base and J lost 7 bases. Germline V CDR1 and CDR2: MNHNS, SASEGT. The CDR3 sequence is CASSEVRGRSEKLFF. The CDR3 bases are TGTGCCAGCAGTGAAGTGAGGGGGCGTAGTGAAAAACTGTTTTTT.

This chain uses TRBV4-2 with TRBJ2-3; TRBD1 matches 8 bases. J was trimmed by 1 base and V by 4 bases; bases with no gene match: 7. Germline lookup yields CDR1 LGHNA and CDR2 YNFKEQ. The CDR3 is 16 residues long. The CDR3 loop reads CASSRTPGQGTDTQYF. CDR3 nucleotide sequence: TGTGCCAGCAGCCGCACTCCGGGACAGGGCACAGATACGCAGTATTTT.

This clone has a single count. This chain links TRBV4-3 with TRBJ2-3; 9 positions match TRBD1. The CDR3 length is 15 residues. V lost 2 bases to trimming and J lost 4 bases; unmatched junction nucleotides: 4. CDR1 is LGHNA and CDR2 is YSLEER in the germline V gene. The CDR3 sequence is CASSQSRTGADTQYF. Written as DNA, the CDR3 is TGCGCCAGCAGCCAATCGAGGACAGGGGCAGATACGCAGTATTTT.